The 3 T cell receptor beta chains presented below share a single source sample, sequenced in a study of blood T cell repertoires in COVID-19. Profiled with immunoSEQ multiplex PCR; TCRdb holds only in-frame clones, not every one. Among 150,000 to 200,000 clones listed, approximately 92% were seen once. The sequenced sample consisted of peripheral blood. These receptors were collected from a woman aged 50 to 60 with acute or convalescent COVID-19.

Details on this clone: Germline and junction disagree at one end, which may indicate a read error. The genes are TRBV5-1 and TRBJ2-1; the match to TRBD1 covers 9 bases. CDR3 length: 15 residues. Germline V lookup: CDR1 SGHRS, CDR2 YFSETQ. The CDR3 DNA follows: TGCGCCAGCAGCTTGGGGCGCTCAACAGGGGGCATCTGGATCTTC. The encoded protein is CASSLGRSTGGIWIF.

The chain is built from TRBV5-8 and TRBJ2-1, with D perhaps TRBD1 (5 bases). The germline V gene has CDR1 SGHTS and CDR2 YDEGEE. V was shortened by 3 bases and J by 6 bases, with 10 bases between the two germline ends. This CDR3 is built from 13 residues. The CDR3 nucleotides read TGTGCCAGCAGCTCCCAGGGTTTCAATGAGCAGTTCTTC. It is translated as CASSSQGFNEQFF. The full variable domain, its missing parts supplied by reference TRBV5-8 and TRBJ2-1, is EAGVTQSPTHLIKTRGQQATLRCSPISGHTSVYWYQQALGLGLQFLLWYDEGEERNRGNFPPRFSGRQFPNYSSELNVNALELEDSALYLCASSSQGFNEQFFGPGTRLTVL.

This chain connects TRBV9 to TRBJ2-7; 7 bases are shared with TRBD1. This CDR3 is built from 16 residues. V shed 3 bases, J shed 0 bases, and the junction held 9 bases outside the gene matches. Looked up from germline, CDR1 is SGDLS and CDR2 is YYNGEE. CDR3 sequence reads: CASSADGTVHSYEQYF. The CDR3 coding sequence is TGTGCCAGCAGCGCCGATGGGACAGTTCACTCCTACGAGCAGTACTTC. The variable domain in full, completed from reference TRBV9 and TRBJ2-7, reads DSGVTQTPKHLITATGQRVTLRCSPRSGDLSVYWYQQSLDQGLQFLIQYYNGEERAKGNILERFSAQQFPDLHSELNLSSLELGDSALYFCASSADGTVHSYEQYFGPGTRLTVT.